This T cell receptor beta chain was recovered during a study of blood T cell repertoires in COVID-19. Clinical history reported by participants formed the basis on which cohorts were assigned. Using immunoSEQ multiplex PCR, the repertoire was profiled, and TCRdb retains in-frame clones only, with some absent. The sample has about 300,000 clones; roughly 86% are singletons. This clone was counted a single time. V trimming: 3 bases; J trimming: 2 bases; junction bases outside the gene matches: 4. The length of the CDR3 is 15 residues. Germline CDR1 and CDR2: MDHEN and SYDVKM. The TCR was taken from a woman in her forties or fifties who had been exposed to COVID-19. The sequenced sample consisted of PBMCs or T cells enriched from blood (not recorded which). This chain joins TRBV28 and TRBJ2-7; 10 bases map to TRBD1. The DNA for the CDR3 is TGTGCCAGCAGTTTTGGCGGGACAGGGGCCTACGAGCAGTACTTC. Translated, it gives CASSFGGTGAYEQYF. Filled out from reference TRBV28 and TRBJ2-7, the complete variable domain reads DVKVTQSSRYLVKRTGEKVFLECVQDMDHENMFWYRQDPGLGLRLIYFSYDVKMKEKGDIPEGYSVSREKKERFSLILESASTNQTSMYLCASSFGGTGAYEQYFGPGTRLTVT.